This TCR beta chain was retrieved from a study of blood T cell repertoires in COVID-19. Study-level background: The United States, Italy and Spain supplied acute and convalescent COVID-19 samples. T cells, B-cell-depleted T cells, or PBMCs supplied cDNA or gDNA.

This CDR3 spans 16 amino acids. The V end was cut by 6 bases, the J end by 7 bases, with 22 bases between. Germline CDR1 reads LNHDA; CDR2 reads SQIVND (reference sequence). Per the authors' pipeline: Estimates of nucleated cell counts were drawn from the amplification of reference gene primers. Sequencing was performed with immunoSEQ multiplex PCR; in TCRdb, only in-frame clones are kept and a portion is missing. From that table come the V and J calls and clone size; the DNA was used to work out D and trimming. The sample includes 120,000 to 150,000 clones, around 84% of them seen just once. The chain links TRBV19 to TRBJ1-5; D perhaps matches TRBD1 (6 bases). The sequenced sample was peripheral blood. The clonotype comes from a human donor in a cohort sampled during active COVID-19. Written as DNA, the CDR3 is TGTGCCAGTAGCATGGGGCAGGGACAATATAGGCAGCCCCAGCATTTT. It translates to CASSMGQGQYRQPQHF.